The 15 T cell receptor beta chains below were found in one sample sequenced in a study of blood T cell repertoires in COVID-19. Produced via immunoSEQ multiplex PCR; TCRdb's table is partial and in-frame only. The table shows fewer than 350,000 clones, with approximately 92% occurring only once. Specimen: peripheral blood. These receptors were obtained from a woman in her twenties or thirties with COVID-19, enrolled during active disease.

This rearrangement joins TRBV25-1 to TRBJ1-1, with 9 bases lining up with TRBD1. Germline assignment: CDR1 MGHDK and CDR2 SYGVNS. This CDR3 contains 14 residues. The ends lost 6 bases at V and 5 bases at J; junction bases unmatched: 7. This CDR3 reads CASSNRGRGTEAFF. The CDR3 DNA reads as TGTGCCAGCAGCAACAGGGGGCGCGGTACTGAAGCTTTCTTT.

The genes are TRBV4-2 and TRBJ1-2; maybe TRBD1 (6 bases). The germline V and J ends were trimmed by 1 base and 10 bases, with 22 bases remaining between them. The CDR3 sequence is 16 residues long. In germline, CDR1 is LGHNA, CDR2 YNFKEQ. CDR3 DNA: TGTGCCAGCAGCCAAGGGCGACTGACAGGAGTTGAGAACTACACCTTC. It encodes CASSQGRLTGVENYTF.

This rearrangement joins TRBV24-1 to TRBJ2-1; possibly TRBD1 for D (5 bases). Germline V gene sequence: CDR1 KGHDR, CDR2 SFDVKD. Between the trimmed V and J ends, which lost 5 bases and 4 bases, there was a span of 11 bases. This CDR3 contains 14 residues. CDR3 amino acids: CATSAKQVYNEQFF. DNA of the CDR3: TGTGCCACCAGTGCAAAACAGGTGTACAATGAGCAGTTCTTC.

In regard to this clone: The sample holds other DNA sequences that translate to the same CDR3. The chain carries TRBV30 and TRBJ2-7; 8 bases match TRBD2. The CDR3 is 13 amino acids. Germline values: CDR1 GTSNPN, CDR2 SVGIG (reference sequence). J gave up 1 base and V 4 bases, and 3 bases lay outside the gene matches. In DNA, the CDR3 is TGTGCCTGGACCTCGGGGGGGTCCTACGAGCAGTACTTC. It is translated as CAWTSGGSYEQYF. Full variable domain (remainder filled in from reference TRBV30 and TRBJ2-7): SQTIHQWPATLVQPVGSPLSLECTVEGTSNPNLYWYRQAAGRGLQLLFYSVGIGQISSEVPQNLSASRPQDRQFILSSKKLLLSDSGFYLCAWTSGGSYEQYFGPGTRLTVT.

The V gene is TRBV2, the J gene TRBJ1-6, with 8 nucleotides matching TRBD1. The CDR3 consists of 15 residues. The germline gives CDR1 SNHLY, CDR2 FYNNEI. The J segment lost 10 bases and the V segment lost 4 bases, leaving 9 bases of the junction unmatched. The CDR3 spells CASSAVRGRGSPLHF. The CDR3 bases are TGTGCCAGCAGTGCAGTCAGGGGGCGAGGGTCACCCCTCCACTTT.

The chain uses TRBV2 and TRBJ2-3, with 9 bases matching TRBD1. Germline V lookup: CDR1 SNHLY, CDR2 FYNNEI. This CDR3 comprises 15 residues. V trimming: 4 bases; J trimming: 2 bases; junction bases outside the gene matches: 4. CDR3 DNA sequence: TGTGCCAGCAGTGCGGGGACAGGGTACACAGATACGCAGTATTTT. Its protein product is CASSAGTGYTDTQYF.

This chain connects TRBV10-3 to TRBJ1-1; D gene unclear. V was cut by 4 bases and J by 3 bases, with 9 bases left in between. The CDR3 totals 13 residues. CDR1 is ENHRY and CDR2 is SYGVKD in the germline V gene. This chain's CDR3 is CAISVKSDTEAFF. The CDR3 region has the DNA TGTGCCATCAGTGTCAAATCGGACACTGAAGCTTTCTTT.

This rearrangement joins TRBV23-1 to TRBJ1-4; the D gene is possibly TRBD1 (5 bases). TRBV23-1 belongs to the ORF category, with a function that is uncertain. The germline V and J ends were trimmed by 0 bases and 8 bases, with 13 bases remaining between them. The CDR3 is made up of 15 amino acids. The CDR3 DNA is TGCGCCAGCAGTCAATCAGGCAGGGTTGACGAAAAACTGTTTTTT. Residues: CASSQSGRVDEKLFF.

The chain combines TRBV10-1 with TRBJ2-7; TRBD2 aligns across 12 bases. This CDR3 region has 15 residues. Germline assignment: CDR1 WNHNN and CDR2 SYGVQD (reference sequence). With V trimmed by 2 bases and J by 2 bases, 1 base remained unmatched. The CDR3 nucleotides are TGCGCCAGCAGTGAGGGACTAGCGGGGCCCTACGAGCAGTACTTC. Its protein is CASSEGLAGPYEQYF.

This chain links TRBV5-1 with TRBJ2-1; possibly TRBD1 for D (5 bases). Germline-derived CDR1 and CDR2 are SGHRS and YFSETQ. This CDR3 is 13 amino acids long. Trimming cost V 2 bases and J 5 bases, with 8 bases left between them. The CDR3 is CASSFLGDNEQFF. CDR3 nucleotide sequence: TGCGCCAGCAGCTTCCTAGGGGACAATGAGCAGTTCTTC.

CDR3 DNA: TGCGCCAGCAGCTTCACAGGGGGCTTCCAGGGCTACACCTTC. Its translation: CASSFTGGFQGYTF. The rearrangement joins TRBV5-1 to TRBJ1-2, with TRBD1 matching 9 bases. CDR1 and CDR2 from the germline V gene are SGHRS and YFSETQ. J lost 8 bases, V lost 2 bases, and 7 bases had no gene match. The CDR3 is 14 residues long.

Here the CDR3 reads CASSQVCLDSFYGYTF. The CDR3 region has the DNA TGTGCCAGCAGCCAAGTCTGCTTGGACAGTTTCTATGGCTACACCTTC. This sequence joins TRBV3-1 (or the pseudogene TRBV3-2) and TRBJ1-2, with TRBD1 as a possible D gene (6 bases). Germline loops: CDR1 LGHDT, CDR2 YNNKEL (reference sequence). CDR3 length: 16 residues. V gave up 1 base and J gave up 4 bases, with 16 bases separating them.

The genes are TRBV5-8 and TRBJ2-5; D gene uncertain. The germline gives CDR1 SGHTS, CDR2 YDEGEE. The CDR3 covers 13 residues. The V and J ends lost 3 bases and 1 base respectively, with 7 bases between them. CDR3 in DNA: TGTGCCAGCAGCTATCAATCCCAAGAGACCCAGTACTTC. Translated, it gives CASSYQSQETQYF.

The count of this clone is one. The chain combines TRBV7-6 with TRBJ1-6; tentatively, D is TRBD1 (6 bases). Germline V gene lookup returns CDR1 SGHVS and CDR2 FNYEAQ. Trimming removed 5 bases from V and 11 bases from J, with 19 bases in between. There are 15 residues in the CDR3. The CDR3 DNA follows: TGTGCCAGCAGCCCTCTGGGGGCCAGAACCGCACCCCTCCACTTT. The encoded protein is CASSPLGARTAPLHF.

The chain couples TRBV5-4 to TRBJ2-2, with 12 bases lining up with TRBD2. Germline V gene sequence: CDR1 SGHNT, CDR2 YYREEE (reference sequence). The V gene end was trimmed by 3 bases and the J gene end by 4 bases; junction bases not matched to a gene: 4. The CDR3 sequence is 16 residues long. The CDR3: CASSWTSGKGTGELFF. The DNA for the CDR3 is TGTGCCAGCAGCTGGACTAGCGGGAAAGGCACCGGGGAGCTGTTTTTT.